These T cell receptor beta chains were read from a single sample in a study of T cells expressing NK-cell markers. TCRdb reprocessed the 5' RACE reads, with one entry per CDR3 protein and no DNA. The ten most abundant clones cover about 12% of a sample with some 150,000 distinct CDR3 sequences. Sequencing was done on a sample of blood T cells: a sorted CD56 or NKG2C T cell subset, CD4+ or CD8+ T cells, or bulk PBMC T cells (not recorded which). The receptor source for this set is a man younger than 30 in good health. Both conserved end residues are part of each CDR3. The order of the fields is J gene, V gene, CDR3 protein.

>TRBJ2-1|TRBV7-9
CASSPFRGPTYNEQFF
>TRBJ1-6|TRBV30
CAWRTDNSPLHF
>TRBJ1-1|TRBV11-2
CASSLGRVNTEAFF
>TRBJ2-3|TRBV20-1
CSARERSPGLAMADTQYF
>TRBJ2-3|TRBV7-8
CASSPSGSRDTQYF
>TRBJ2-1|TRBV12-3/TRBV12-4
CASSPRFVEQFF
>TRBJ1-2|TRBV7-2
CASIQDRVYNGYTF
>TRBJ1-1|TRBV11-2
CASSLAPPGTEAFF
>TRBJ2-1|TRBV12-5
CASGLEPYNEQFF
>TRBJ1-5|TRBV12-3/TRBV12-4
CASSLGHNQPQHF
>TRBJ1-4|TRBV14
CASSQPTTGWEKLFF
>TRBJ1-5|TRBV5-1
CASSLGQGGNQPQHF
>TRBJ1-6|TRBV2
CASSEWTGRTPLHF
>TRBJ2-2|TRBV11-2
CASSPGLAGGVGELFF
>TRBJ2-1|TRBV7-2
CASSLRVASGPNNEQFF
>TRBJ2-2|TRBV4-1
CASSQDRGGQGYTGELFF
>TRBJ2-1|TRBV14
CASSQGLAGYNEQFF
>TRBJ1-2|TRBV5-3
CARSPGTDNYGYTF
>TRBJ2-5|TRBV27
CASSLALLETQYF
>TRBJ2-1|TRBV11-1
CASSGLGTSGSLLRVYEQFF
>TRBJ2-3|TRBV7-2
CASSPRPDTQYF
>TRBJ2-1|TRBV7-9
CASSPSSGEQFF
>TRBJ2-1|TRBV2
CASSVIKSSYNEQFF
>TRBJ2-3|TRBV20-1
CSADVAGGENTQYF
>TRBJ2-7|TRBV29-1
CSVRGSGYEQYF
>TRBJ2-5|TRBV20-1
CSARDRAGWVQETQYF
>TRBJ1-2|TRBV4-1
CASSPVTPQNYGYTF
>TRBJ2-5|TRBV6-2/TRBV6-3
CASSPGQANQETQYF
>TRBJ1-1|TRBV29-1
CSVGWTLGEEAFF
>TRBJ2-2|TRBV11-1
CASSLATSGTEANTGELFF
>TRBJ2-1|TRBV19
CASSITSGNSNEQFF
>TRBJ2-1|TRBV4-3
CASSQILAGGTNEQFF
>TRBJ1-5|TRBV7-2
CASSMDPFSNQPQHF
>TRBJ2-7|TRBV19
CASSIGTGGTREQYF
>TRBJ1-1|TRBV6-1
CASSIAGYEIQAFF
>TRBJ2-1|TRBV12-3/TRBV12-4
CASRSGDRVADQTEQFF
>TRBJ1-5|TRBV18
CASSPAAASNQPQHF
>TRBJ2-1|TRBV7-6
CASSFGLLYNEQFF
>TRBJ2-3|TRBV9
CASRSGEQSADTQYF
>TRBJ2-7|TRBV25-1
CATAGDWEGSYEQYF